This record looks at one TCR beta chain sequence and its context. The target antigen is unknown. With constant-segment primers, 5'RACE yielded cDNA libraries of TCR alpha and TCR beta that carried sample barcodes and UMIs. TCRdb called the 5' RACE reads again in MiXCR, with one record for every CDR3 protein. The sample lists almost 550,000 distinct CDR3 sequences; just over 20% were seen once. The germline V gene encodes CDR1 GTSNPN and CDR2 SVGIG (reference sequence). V lost 0 bases, J lost 6 bases, and 11 bases stayed unmatched. CDR3 length equals 16 residues. The data were taken from a study of T-cell memory formation after mild COVID-19. Study-level background: The study found TCR clusters largely donor specific. Points from the study as a whole: A balance of CD4 and CD8 characterized clones contracting day 15 to 85, whereas later expanders leaned CD4+. Pre-infection memory harbored some responding clones, suggesting cross-reactive memory joined.

This TCR was recovered from an adult woman who had mild COVID-19 (a few samples of this study predate the infection). Cell type and time point are not known. The sample taken for sequencing was PBMCs or a T cell subset sorted from them (not recorded which). The chain carries TRBV30 and TRBJ2-3; 8 positions agree with TRBD1. CDR3 DNA: TGTGCCTGGAGTGTACTTCATGGACAGGGTGTGGATACGCAGTATTTT. Residues: CAWSVLHGQGVDTQYF.